These 6 T cell receptor beta chains originate from one sample sequenced in a study of human T cells and chemical hapten exposure. TCRdb reanalysed the RACE reads using MiXCR and keeps one entry per CDR3 protein. The sample lists tens of thousands of distinct CDR3 sequences, 11% seen once, with roughly 1.3% in the top ten. Time point of the sample: patch test 3, about 24 weeks after DPC sensitization. Regarding treatment: therapeutic diphenylcyclopropenone sensitization with weekly scalp DPC. Specimen: whole blood, collected in connection with sensitization to the hapten diphenylcyclopropenone (DPC). The receptors were gathered from a woman in her forties or fifties with alopecia areata. Some clones in this sample may be carry-over from other donors' samples.

This clonotype was seen a handful of times. The J gene is TRBJ1-1, the V gene TRBV4-1; perhaps TRBD1 as D (6 bases). The CDR3 length is 14 residues. V lost 1 base, J lost 11 bases, and 17 bases lay in between. Germline CDR1 is MGHRA and CDR2 is YSYEKL. The CDR3 sequence: CASSQATLTGYAFF. CDR3 sequence (DNA): TGCGCCAGCAGCCAAGCTACCCTAACAGGGTACGCTTTCTTT.

At least ten counts were recorded for this clonotype. The V gene is TRBV7-2, the J gene TRBJ2-1; the match to TRBD2 covers 11 bases. The germline V gene has CDR1 SGHTA and CDR2 FQGNSA. With 1 base clipped from V and 9 bases from J, the junction kept 8 bases outside the gene matches. The CDR3 loop spans 16 amino acids. CDR3 region: CASSLELAGGHGEQFF. The CDR3 nucleotides read TGTGCCAGCAGCTTAGAATTAGCGGGGGGGCATGGTGAGCAGTTCTTC.

This clonotype was counted once. The chain links TRBV2 to TRBJ2-1, with 7 positions matching TRBD2. In germline, CDR1 is SNHLY, CDR2 FYNNEI. This CDR3 is 11 amino acids long. Unmatched junction bases numbered 3, after V lost 2 bases and J lost 14 bases. CDR3 nucleotides: TGTGCCAGCAGTGAAAGGGCGGGGGAGTTCTTC. Amino acids: CASSERAGEFF.

The rearrangement joins TRBV7-6 to TRBJ2-2; a possible D gene is TRBD2 (6 bases). Germline V gives CDR1 SGHVS, CDR2 FNYEAQ. This CDR3 comprises 19 residues. Trimming cost V 1 base and J 1 base, with 19 bases left between them. CDR3 sequence (DNA): TGTGCCAGCAGCTTAGGGGCCGAGTGGGGACTCAGGAACACCGGGGAGCTGTTTTTT. Its translation: CASSLGAEWGLRNTGELFF.

The rearrangement joins TRBV6-2 or TRBV6-3 to TRBJ2-3, with 8 bases identical to TRBD2. Germline V gives CDR1 MNHEY, CDR2 SVGEGT. With V trimmed by 7 bases and J by 4 bases, 7 bases remained unmatched. The CDR3 covers 14 residues. Here the CDR3 reads CASTTWTSSDTQYF. The CDR3 region has the DNA TGTGCCAGCACTACCTGGACTAGCTCAGATACGCAGTATTTT.

This clonotype has a count of ten or more. The chain combines TRBV7-9 with TRBJ1-5; 8 bases line up with TRBD1. The CDR3 contains 14 residues. V lost 1 base, J lost 7 bases, and 3 bases stayed unmatched. Germline V CDR1 and CDR2: SEHNR, FQNEAQ (reference sequence). The CDR3 spells CASSLGQGSQPQHF. CDR3 in DNA: TGTGCCAGCAGCTTAGGACAGGGGAGCCAGCCCCAGCATTTT.